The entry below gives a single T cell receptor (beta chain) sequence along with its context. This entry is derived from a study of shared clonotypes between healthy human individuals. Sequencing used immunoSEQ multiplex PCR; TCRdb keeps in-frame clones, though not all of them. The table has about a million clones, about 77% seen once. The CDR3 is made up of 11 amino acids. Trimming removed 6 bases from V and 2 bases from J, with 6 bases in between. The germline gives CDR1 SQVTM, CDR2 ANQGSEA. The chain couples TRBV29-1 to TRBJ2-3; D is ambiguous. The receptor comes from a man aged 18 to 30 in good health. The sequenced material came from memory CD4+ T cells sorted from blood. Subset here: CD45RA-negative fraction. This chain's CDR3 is CSVADTDTQYF. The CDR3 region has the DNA TGCAGCGTGGCCGACACAGATACGCAGTATTTT.